Following are 8 T cell receptor beta chains from one sample sequenced in a study of beta chain features in type 1 diabetes. Study-wide points: Moderate yet significant TCRB CDR3 shortening was seen in Type 1 diabetes patients in all four CD4+ subsets.

As every portion of the isolated RNA was reverse transcribed, the sequencing read expressed TCRB transcripts. The table came from immunoSEQ multiplex PCR; TCRdb's copy has only in-frame clones and leaves some out. The data show roughly 150,000 clones, over 9% seen once. The antigens these receptors bind are not known. Input material: central memory CD4+ T cells from blood. Receptors originate from a man aged 25 to 40 with type 1 diabetes.

The V gene is TRBV6-6, the J gene TRBJ2-7, with D hard to call. This CDR3 has 12 amino acids. In germline, CDR1 is MNHNY, CDR2 SVGAGI (reference sequence). Trimming removed 2 bases from V and 2 bases from J, with 4 bases in between. The CDR3 reads CASSYTTYEQYF. The CDR3 DNA sequence: TGTGCCAGCAGTTACACAACCTACGAGCAGTACTTC.

The V and J genes are TRBV28 and TRBJ1-2; 12 bases align to TRBD1. The germline CDR1 and CDR2 sequences are MDHEN and SYDVKM. The trim removed 2 bases at V and 9 bases at J, leaving 7 bases unmatched. CDR3 length: 15 residues. CDR3 loop: CASSLRGTGGSSYTF. As DNA, the CDR3 is TGTGCCAGCAGTTTAAGGGGGACAGGGGGCTCTAGCTACACCTTC.

This chain joins TRBV28 and TRBJ2-1; D is possibly TRBD1 (7 bases). Germline CDR1 is MDHEN and CDR2 is SYDVKM. The CDR3 totals 16 residues. Trimming took off 3 bases at V and 1 base at J, with 13 bases between the two ends. CDR3 sequence: CASSFNAGQSYNEQFF. Written as DNA, the CDR3 is TGTGCCAGCAGTTTTAATGCGGGACAGTCCTACAATGAGCAGTTCTTC.

CDR3 bases: TGTGCCTGGAGTGTAGCAGGGCAAGAGACCCAGTACTTC. It translates to CAWSVAGQETQYF. This chain joins TRBV30 and TRBJ2-5; possibly TRBD1 for D (5 bases). From germline, CDR1 is GTSNPN and CDR2 SVGIG (reference sequence). The V gene lost 0 bases and the J gene lost 2 bases, with 7 bases spanning the gap. The CDR3 runs 13 residues.

This clone showed up just a few times. This sequence joins TRBV7-2 and TRBJ2-5, with 8 bases that match TRBD1. The V gene's germline CDR1 is SGHTA and CDR2 FQGNSA. This CDR3 is 16 amino acids long. The J segment lost 4 bases and the V segment lost 4 bases, leaving 11 bases of the junction unmatched. CDR3 DNA: TGTGCCAGCAGCTCCTCAGGGGGCGCCTCTATAGAGACCCAGTACTTC. It encodes CASSSSGGASIETQYF.

This clone was observed a few times. CDR3 residues: CSAPVGKTQYF. DNA of the CDR3: TGCAGTGCTCCGGTCGGGAAGACCCAGTACTTC. The chain couples TRBV20-1 to TRBJ2-5; tentative D call: TRBD2 (5 bases). V shed 5 bases and J shed 6 bases, with 10 bases lying between them. The CDR3 sequence is 11 residues long. Germline CDR1 DFQATT, CDR2 SNEGSKA (reference sequence).

The rearrangement uses TRBV30 and TRBJ2-2, with D possibly matching TRBD2 (5 bases). This CDR3 region has 15 residues. The ends were cut back, 7 bases at V and 4 bases at J, with 19 bases in the middle. The V gene's germline CDR1 is GTSNPN and CDR2 SVGIG (reference sequence). The CDR3 bases are TGTGCCTACCGTAGAGGGAGACTCGGCACCGGGGAGCTGTTTTTT. Protein: CAYRRGRLGTGELFF.

The V call is TRBV4-2, the J call TRBJ1-5; maybe TRBD1 (5 bases). V lost 4 bases and J 0 bases, leaving 13 bases between the germline ends. CDR3 length: 16 amino acids. Germline V CDR1 and CDR2: LGHNA, YNFKEQ. CDR3 bases: TGTGCCAGCAGCCGCAAGACAGATTATAGCAATCAGCCCCAGCATTTT. Its protein is CASSRKTDYSNQPQHF.